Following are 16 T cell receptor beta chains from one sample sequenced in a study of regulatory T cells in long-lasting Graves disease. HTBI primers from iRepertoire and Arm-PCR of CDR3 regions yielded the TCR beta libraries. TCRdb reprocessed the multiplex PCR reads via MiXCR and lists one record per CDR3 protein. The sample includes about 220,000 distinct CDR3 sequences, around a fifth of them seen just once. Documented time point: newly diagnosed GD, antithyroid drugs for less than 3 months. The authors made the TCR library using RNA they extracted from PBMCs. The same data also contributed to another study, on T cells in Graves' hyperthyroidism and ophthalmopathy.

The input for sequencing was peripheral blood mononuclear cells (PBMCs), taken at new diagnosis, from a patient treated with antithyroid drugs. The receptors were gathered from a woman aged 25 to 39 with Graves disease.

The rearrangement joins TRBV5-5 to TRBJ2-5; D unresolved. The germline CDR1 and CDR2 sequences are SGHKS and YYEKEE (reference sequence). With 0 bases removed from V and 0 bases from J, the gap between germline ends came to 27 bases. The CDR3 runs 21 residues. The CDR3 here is CASSLAVAVPLLSTHQETQYF. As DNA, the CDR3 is TGTGCCAGCAGCTTGGCCGTGGCAGTCCCCCTTCTCTCGACCCACCAAGAGACCCAGTACTTC.

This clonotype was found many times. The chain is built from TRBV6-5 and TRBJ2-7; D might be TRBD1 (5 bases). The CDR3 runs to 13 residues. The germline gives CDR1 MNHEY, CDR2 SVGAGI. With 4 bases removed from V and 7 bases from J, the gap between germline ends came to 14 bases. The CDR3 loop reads CASSSGSQKEQYF. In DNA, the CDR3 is TGTGCCAGCAGTTCAGGGTCACAGAAGGAGCAGTACTTC.

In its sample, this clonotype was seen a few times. In DNA, the CDR3 is TGCGCCAGCAGCCAAGGGAATTGGGCAGGGGACGGTAATCAGCCCCAGCATTTT. Its translation: CASSQGNWAGDGNQPQHF. The chain combines TRBV4-1 with TRBJ1-5, with a tentative D call TRBD1 (6 bases). This CDR3 is built from 18 residues. Germline V lookup: CDR1 MGHRA, CDR2 YSYEKL. The germline V and J ends were trimmed by 1 base and 4 bases, with 20 bases remaining between them.

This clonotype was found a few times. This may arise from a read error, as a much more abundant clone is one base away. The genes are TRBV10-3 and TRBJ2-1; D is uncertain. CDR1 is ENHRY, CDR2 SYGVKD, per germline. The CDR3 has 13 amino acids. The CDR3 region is CATLTGRNNERFF. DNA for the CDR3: TGTGCCACACTGACCGGACGGAACAATGAGCGGTTCTTC.

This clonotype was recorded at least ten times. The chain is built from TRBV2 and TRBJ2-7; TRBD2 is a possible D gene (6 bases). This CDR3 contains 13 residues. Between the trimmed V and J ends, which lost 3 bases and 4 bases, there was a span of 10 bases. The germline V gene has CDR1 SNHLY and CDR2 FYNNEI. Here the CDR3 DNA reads TGTGCCAGCAGTGATAGTGCGGGGTACGAGCAGTACTTC. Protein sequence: CASSDSAGYEQYF.

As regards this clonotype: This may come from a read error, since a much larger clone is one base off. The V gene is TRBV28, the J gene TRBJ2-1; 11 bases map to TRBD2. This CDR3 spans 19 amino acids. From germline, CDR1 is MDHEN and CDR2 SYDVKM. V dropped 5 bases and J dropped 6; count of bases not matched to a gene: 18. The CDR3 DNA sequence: TGTGCCAGCAGTGACGTGACTAGCGGGAAGGGTTCCCAATTCAATGAGCAGTTCTTC. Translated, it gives CASSDVTSGKGSQFNEQFF.

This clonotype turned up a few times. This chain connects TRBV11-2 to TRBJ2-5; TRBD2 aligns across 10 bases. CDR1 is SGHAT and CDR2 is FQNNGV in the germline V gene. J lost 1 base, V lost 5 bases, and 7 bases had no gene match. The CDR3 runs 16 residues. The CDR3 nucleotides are TGTGCCAGCAGCACGGGACTAGCGTTGATCCAAGAGACCCAGTACTTC. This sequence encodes CASSTGLALIQETQYF.

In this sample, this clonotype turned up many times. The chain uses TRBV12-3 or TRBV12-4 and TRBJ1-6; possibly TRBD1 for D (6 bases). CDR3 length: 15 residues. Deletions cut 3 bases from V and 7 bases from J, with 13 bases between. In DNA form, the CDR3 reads TGTGCCAGCAGTTTGGGGCCAGGGGTAAATTCACCCCTCCACTTT. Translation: CASSLGPGVNSPLHF.

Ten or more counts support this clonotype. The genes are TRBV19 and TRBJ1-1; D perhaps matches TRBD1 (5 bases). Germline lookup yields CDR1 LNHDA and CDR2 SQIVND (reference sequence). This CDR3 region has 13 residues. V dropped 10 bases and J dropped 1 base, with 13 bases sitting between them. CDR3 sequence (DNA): TGTGCCACCACGCTGAGGGGGAACACTGAAGCTTTCTTT. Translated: CATTLRGNTEAFF.

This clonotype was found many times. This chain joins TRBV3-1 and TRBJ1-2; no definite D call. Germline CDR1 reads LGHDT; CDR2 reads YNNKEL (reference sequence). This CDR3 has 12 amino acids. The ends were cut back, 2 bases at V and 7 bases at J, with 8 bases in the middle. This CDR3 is CASSQQEAGYTF. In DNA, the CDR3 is TGTGCCAGCAGCCAACAAGAGGCTGGCTACACCTTC.

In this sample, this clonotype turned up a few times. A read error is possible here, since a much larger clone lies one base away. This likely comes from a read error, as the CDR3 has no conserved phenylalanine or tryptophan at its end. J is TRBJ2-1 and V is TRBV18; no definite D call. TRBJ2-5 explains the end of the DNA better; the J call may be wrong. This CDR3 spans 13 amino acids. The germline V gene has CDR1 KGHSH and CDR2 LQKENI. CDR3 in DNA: TGTGCCAGCTCACAAGGAGTCAAAGAGACCCAGTACCTC. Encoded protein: CASSQGVKETQYL.

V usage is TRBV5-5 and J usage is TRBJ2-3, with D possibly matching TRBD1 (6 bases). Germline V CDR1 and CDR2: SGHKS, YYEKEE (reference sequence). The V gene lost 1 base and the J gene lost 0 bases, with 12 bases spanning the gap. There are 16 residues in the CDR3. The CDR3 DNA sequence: TGTGCCAGCAGCTTGACAGGGCGTTCTAGCACAGATACGCAGTATTTT. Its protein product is CASSLTGRSSTDTQYF.

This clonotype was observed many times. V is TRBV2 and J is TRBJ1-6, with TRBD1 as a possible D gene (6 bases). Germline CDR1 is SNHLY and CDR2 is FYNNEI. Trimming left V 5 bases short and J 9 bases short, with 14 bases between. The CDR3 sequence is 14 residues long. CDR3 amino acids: CASSPDSVSSPLHF. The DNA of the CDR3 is TGTGCCAGCAGTCCGGACAGCGTGAGTTCACCCCTCCACTTT.

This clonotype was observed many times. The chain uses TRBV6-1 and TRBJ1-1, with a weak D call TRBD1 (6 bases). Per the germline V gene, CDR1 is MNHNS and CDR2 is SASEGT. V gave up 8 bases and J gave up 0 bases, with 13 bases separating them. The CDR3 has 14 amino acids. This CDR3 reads CASGTYNMNTEAFF. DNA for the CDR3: TGTGCCAGCGGGACATACAACATGAACACTGAAGCTTTCTTT.

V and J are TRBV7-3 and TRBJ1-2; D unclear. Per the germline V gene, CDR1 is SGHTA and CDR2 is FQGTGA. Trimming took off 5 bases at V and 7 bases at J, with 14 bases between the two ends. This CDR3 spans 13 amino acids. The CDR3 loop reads CASSPSGVGGYTF. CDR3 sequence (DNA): TGTGCCAGCAGCCCCAGTGGGGTCGGTGGCTACACCTTC.

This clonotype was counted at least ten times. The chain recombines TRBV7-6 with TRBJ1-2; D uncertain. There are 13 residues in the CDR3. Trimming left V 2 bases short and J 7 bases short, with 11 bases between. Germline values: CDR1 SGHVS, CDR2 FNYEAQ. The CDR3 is CASSLKEGSGYTF. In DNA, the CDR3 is TGTGCCAGCAGCTTAAAAGAAGGGTCTGGCTACACCTTC.